This T cell receptor (beta chain) was observed in a study of tumor-infiltrating lymphocytes in primary liver carcinoma. In the study overall: Tumors were stage T1-T3 N0M0, about 4 to 10 cm across. Every sample contained roughly 3.65 to 8 million productive TCRbeta reads, and these numbers were similar from one tissue type to another.

The investigators made TCR beta cDNA from about 500 ng total RNA, using a constant-region primer. Three nested multiplex PCR rounds of slightly modified ARM-PCR generated TCR beta libraries. PCR rounds one and two used TRBV1-TRBV30 forward primers with a C-beta reverse primer for around 9 cycles each. TCRdb fed the multiplex PCR reads into MiXCR, producing one record per CDR3 protein. The sample lists approximately 310,000 distinct CDR3 sequences; 65% were seen once. Unsorted whole blood yielded blood RNA, and germline DNA was extracted as well. These patients lived with chronic HBV infection and had never been treated. Germline CDR1 and CDR2: SGHAT and FQNNGV. The CDR3 length is 14 residues. Remarks on this clonotype: This may come from a read error, since a much larger clone is one base off.

The V and J genes are TRBV11-2 and TRBJ1-1, with D possibly being TRBD1 (6 bases). The sequence came from a man aged 35 to 55 with primary liver carcinoma and hepatitis B virus infection. Sequenced material: peripheral blood. The DNA of the CDR3 is TGTACCAGCAGCGGGACATTAATGAACACTGAAGCTTTCTTT. Residues: CTSSGTLMNTEAFF.